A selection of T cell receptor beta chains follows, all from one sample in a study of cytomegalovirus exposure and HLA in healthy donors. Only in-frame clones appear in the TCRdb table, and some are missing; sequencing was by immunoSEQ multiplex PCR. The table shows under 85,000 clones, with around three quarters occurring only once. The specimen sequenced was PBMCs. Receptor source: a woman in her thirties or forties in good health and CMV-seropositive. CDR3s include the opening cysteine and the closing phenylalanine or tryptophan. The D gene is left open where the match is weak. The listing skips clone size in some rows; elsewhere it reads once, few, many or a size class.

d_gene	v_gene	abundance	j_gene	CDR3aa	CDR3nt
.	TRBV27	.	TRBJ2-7	CASGPVPGTYEQYF	TGTGCCAGCGGCCCCGTGCCAGGAACGTACGAGCAGTACTTC
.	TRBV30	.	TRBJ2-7	CAWSSGAFYEQYF	TGTGCCTGGAGTTCAGGGGCCTTCTACGAGCAGTACTTC
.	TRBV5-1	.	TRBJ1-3	CASSAQGSGNTIYF	TGCGCCAGCAGCGCACAGGGATCCGGAAACACCATATATTTT
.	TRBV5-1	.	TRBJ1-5	CASSLEGIQPQHF	TGCGCCAGCAGCTTGGAGGGGATTCAGCCCCAGCATTTT
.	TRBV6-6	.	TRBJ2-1	CASSSGTAVQQFF	TGTGCCAGCAGTTCCGGGACTGCCGTCCAGCAGTTCTTC
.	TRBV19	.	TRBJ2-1	CASSIVRGGQFF	TGTGCCAGTAGTATTGTTCGGGGAGGGCAGTTCTTC
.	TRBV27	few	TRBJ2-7	CASSPELGDYLFF	TGTGCCAGCAGTCCAGAGCTAGGTGATTATTTGTTCTTC
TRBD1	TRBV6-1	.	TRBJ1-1	CASSDRYWDRVMNTEAFF	TGTGCCAGCAGTGATAGGTATTGGGACAGGGTTATGAACACTGAAGCTTTCTTT
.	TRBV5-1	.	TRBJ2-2	CASSLVLNTGELFF	TGCGCCAGCAGCTTGGTACTAAACACCGGGGAGCTGTTTTTT
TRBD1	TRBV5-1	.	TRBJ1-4	CASSRPTGGTNEKLFF	TGCGCCAGCAGCCGGCCGACAGGGGGAACTAATGAAAAACTGTTTTTT
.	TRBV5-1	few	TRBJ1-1	CASSLATNTEAFF	TGCGCCAGCAGCTTGGCTACGAACACTGAAGCTTTCTTT
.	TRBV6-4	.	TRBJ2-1	CASSSSGGKNEQFF	.
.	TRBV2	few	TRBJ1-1	CASRVDRPNTEAFF	TGTGCCAGCAGAGTTGACAGACCGAACACTGAAGCTTTCTTT
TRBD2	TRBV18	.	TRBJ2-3	CASSVDERGVVTDTQYF	TGTGCCAGCTCAGTTGATGAGCGGGGGGTAGTCACAGATACGCAGTATTTT
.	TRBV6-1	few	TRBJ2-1	CASSELGATDMRFF	TGTGCCAGCAGTGAACTTGGGGCTACCGATATGCGGTTCTTC
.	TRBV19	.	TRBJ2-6	CASSLPPSSYSSGANVLTF	TGTGCCAGTAGTCTTCCCCCCTCGTCCTATAGCTCTGGGGCCAACGTCCTGACTTTC
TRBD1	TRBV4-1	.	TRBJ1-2	CASSQPRQGNYGYTF	TGCGCCAGCAGCCAGCCCCGACAGGGGAACTATGGCTACACCTTC
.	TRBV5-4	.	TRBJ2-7	CASSFGVRGNYEQYF	TGTGCCAGCAGCTTTGGCGTGCGCGGGAACTACGAGCAGTACTTC
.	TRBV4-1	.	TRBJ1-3	CASSQIGGAGNTIYF	TGCGCCAGCAGCCAAATTGGAGGGGCCGGAAACACCATATATTTT
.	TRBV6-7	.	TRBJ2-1	CAGCYNEQFF	TGTGCCGGCTGTTACAATGAGCAGTTCTTC
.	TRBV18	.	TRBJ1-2	CASSTVGTGPYGYTF	TGTGCCAGCTCCACAGTCGGTACAGGACCCTATGGCTACACCTTC
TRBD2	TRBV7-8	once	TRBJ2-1	CASSSRRGGSYNEQFF	TGTGCCAGCAGTTCTAGACGGGGCGGGAGTTACAATGAGCAGTTCTTC
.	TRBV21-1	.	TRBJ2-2	CASSGENRGAVGELFF	TGTGCCAGCAGCGGCGAAAACAGGGGGGCAGTCGGGGAGCTGTTTTTT
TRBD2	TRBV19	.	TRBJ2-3	CASSQLAGEDTDTQYF	TGTGCCAGTAGTCAGCTAGCGGGAGAAGACACAGATACGCAGTATTTT
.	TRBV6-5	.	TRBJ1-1	CASSQRQAWNTEAFF	TGTGCCAGCAGCCAGCGACAGGCTTGGAACACTGAAGCTTTCTTT
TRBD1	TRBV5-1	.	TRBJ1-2	CASSRDSAGSAYGYTF	TGCGCCAGCAGCCGGGACAGTGCGGGGTCCGCCTATGGCTACACCTTC
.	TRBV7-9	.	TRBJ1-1	CASSFTGTSTEAFF	TGTGCCAGCAGCTTTACCGGGACAAGCACTGAAGCTTTCTTT
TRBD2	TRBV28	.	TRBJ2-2	CASSLRASGIPNTGELFF	TGTGCCAGCAGTTTAAGGGCTAGCGGGATCCCAAACACCGGGGAGCTGTTTTTT
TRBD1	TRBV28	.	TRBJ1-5	CASSSTNRGQPQHF	TGTGCCAGCAGTTCAACGAACAGGGGTCAGCCCCAGCATTTT
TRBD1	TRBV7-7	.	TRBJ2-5	CASSKDRGGETQYF	TGTGCCAGCAGCAAAGACAGGGGAGGAGAGACCCAGTACTTC
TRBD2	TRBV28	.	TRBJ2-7	CASSRLAAEQYF	TGTGCCAGCAGTCGACTAGCGGCCGAGCAGTACTTC
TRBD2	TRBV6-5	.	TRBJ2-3	CASSYLKRGVTDTQYF	TGTGCCAGCAGTTACTTAAAGCGGGGGGTCACAGATACGCAGTATTTT
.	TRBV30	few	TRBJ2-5	CAWRDRGGETQYF	TGTGCCTGGAGGGACAGAGGGGGAGAGACCCAGTACTTC